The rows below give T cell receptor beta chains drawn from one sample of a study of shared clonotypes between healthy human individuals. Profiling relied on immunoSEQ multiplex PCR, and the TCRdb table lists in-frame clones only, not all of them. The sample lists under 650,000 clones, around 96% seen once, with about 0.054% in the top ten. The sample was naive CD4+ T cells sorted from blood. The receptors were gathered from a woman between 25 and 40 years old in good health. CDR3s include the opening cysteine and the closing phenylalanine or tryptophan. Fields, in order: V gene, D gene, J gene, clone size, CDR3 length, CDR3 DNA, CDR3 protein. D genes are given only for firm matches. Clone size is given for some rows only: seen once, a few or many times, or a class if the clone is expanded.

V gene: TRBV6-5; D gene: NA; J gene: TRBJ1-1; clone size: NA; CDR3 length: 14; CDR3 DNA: TGTGCCAGCTGGGGCTCGGCAGGGTACAGGTCGGCTTTCTTT; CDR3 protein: CASWGSAGYRSAFF
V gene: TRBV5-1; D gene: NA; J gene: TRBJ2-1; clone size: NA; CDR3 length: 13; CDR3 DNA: TGCGCCAGCAGCTTGGTGTTAGCGGACGAGCAGTTCTTC; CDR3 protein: CASSLVLADEQFF
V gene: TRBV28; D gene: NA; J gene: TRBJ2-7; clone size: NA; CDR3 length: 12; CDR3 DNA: TGTGCCAGCAGTCAACAGGGTTACGAGCAGTACTTC; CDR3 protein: CASSQQGYEQYF
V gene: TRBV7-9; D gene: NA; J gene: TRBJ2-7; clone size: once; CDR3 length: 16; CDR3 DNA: TGTGCCAGCAGCTCTAAAGATGGGACGGCATCCTACGAGCAGTACTTC; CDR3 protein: CASSSKDGTASYEQYF
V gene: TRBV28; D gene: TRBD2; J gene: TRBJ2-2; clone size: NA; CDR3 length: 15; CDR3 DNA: TGTGCCAGCAGTCCCAGCGGGGGGAACACCGGGGAGCTGTTTTTT; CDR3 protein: CASSPSGGNTGELFF
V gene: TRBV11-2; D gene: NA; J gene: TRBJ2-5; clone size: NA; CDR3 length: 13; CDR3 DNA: TGTGCCAGCAGCTTACTCCTACGGGAGACCCAGTACTTC; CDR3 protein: CASSLLLRETQYF
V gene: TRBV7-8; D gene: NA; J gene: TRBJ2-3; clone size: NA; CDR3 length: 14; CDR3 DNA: TGTGCCAGCAGCTTCTCCAGGGAAACAGATACGCAGTATTTT; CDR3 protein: CASSFSRETDTQYF
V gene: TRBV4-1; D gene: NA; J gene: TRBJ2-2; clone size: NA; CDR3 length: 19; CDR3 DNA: TGCGCCAGCAGCCACACCCTTCGGCGTGCAGGGGCGAACACCGGGGAGCTGTTTTTT; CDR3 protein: CASSHTLRRAGANTGELFF
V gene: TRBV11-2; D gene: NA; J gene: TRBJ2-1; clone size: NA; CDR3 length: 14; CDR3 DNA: TGTGCCAGCAGCTTAGTGGACGTCCCCAATGAGCAGTTCTTC; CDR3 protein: CASSLVDVPNEQFF
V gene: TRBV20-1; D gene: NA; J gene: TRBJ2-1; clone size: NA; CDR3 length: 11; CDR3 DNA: TGCAGTGCTAGAGATTCCGGTGAGCAGTTCTTC; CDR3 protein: CSARDSGEQFF
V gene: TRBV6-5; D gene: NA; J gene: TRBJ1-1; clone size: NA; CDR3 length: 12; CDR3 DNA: TGTGCCAGCAGTTCCCGACAGAGCGAAGCTTTCTTT; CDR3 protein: CASSSRQSEAFF
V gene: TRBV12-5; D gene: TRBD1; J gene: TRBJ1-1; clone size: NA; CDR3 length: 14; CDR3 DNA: TGTGCTAGTGGTTTGCCAGGACAGGGGAGTGAAGCTTTCTTT; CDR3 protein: CASGLPGQGSEAFF
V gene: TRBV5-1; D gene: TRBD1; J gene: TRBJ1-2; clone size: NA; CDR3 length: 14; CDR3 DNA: TGCGCCAGCAGCTTGGAGGGACAGTACTATGGCTACACCTTC; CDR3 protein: CASSLEGQYYGYTF
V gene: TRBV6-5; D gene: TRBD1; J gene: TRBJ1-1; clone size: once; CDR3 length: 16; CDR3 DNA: TGTGCCAGCAGTTACTCTTACAGGGGCATGAACACTGAAGCTTTCTTT; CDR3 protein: CASSYSYRGMNTEAFF
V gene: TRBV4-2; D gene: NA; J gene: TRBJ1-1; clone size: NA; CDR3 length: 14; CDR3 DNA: TGTGCCAGCAGCTGGGAGAGAATGAACACTGAAGCTTTCTTT; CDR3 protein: CASSWERMNTEAFF
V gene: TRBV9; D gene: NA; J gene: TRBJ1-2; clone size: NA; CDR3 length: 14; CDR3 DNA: TGTGCCAGCAGCAATCCGGGCCCCTACAATGGCTACACCTTC; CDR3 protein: CASSNPGPYNGYTF
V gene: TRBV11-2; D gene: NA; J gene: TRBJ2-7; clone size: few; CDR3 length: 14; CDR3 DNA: TGTGCCAGCAGCTTACTTCGAGACTCCTACGAGCAGTACTTC; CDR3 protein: CASSLLRDSYEQYF
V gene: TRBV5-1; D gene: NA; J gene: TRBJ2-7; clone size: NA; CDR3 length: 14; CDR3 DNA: TGCGCCAGCAGTATGGCAGGGGAAACGTACGAGCAGTACTTC; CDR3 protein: CASSMAGETYEQYF
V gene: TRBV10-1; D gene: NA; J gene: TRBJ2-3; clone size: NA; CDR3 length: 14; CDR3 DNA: TGCGCCAGCAGTTTCGGGGCTAGCACAGATACGCAGTATTTT; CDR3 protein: CASSFGASTDTQYF
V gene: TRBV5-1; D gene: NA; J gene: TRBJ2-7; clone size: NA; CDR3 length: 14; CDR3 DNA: TGCGCCAGCAGCTTGGATGGGGGCAGGTACGAGCAGTACTTC; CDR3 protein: CASSLDGGRYEQYF
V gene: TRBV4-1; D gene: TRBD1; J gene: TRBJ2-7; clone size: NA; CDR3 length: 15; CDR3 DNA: TGCGCCAGCAGCCCGGGACCAGGAAGGGGGCGTGAGCAGTACTTC; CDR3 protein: CASSPGPGRGREQYF
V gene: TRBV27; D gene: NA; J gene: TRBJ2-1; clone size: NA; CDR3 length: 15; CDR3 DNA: TGTGCCAGCAATTTCAAGATGAGCTCCTACAATGAGCAGTTCTTC; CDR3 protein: CASNFKMSSYNEQFF
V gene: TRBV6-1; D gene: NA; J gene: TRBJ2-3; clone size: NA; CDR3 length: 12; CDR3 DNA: TGTGCCAGCACAGGGTTCACAGATACGCAGTATTTT; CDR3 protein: CASTGFTDTQYF
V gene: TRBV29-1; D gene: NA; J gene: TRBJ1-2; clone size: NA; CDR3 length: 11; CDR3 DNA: TGCAGCGGCCGGGGGCGGGATGGCTACACCTTC; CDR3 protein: CSGRGRDGYTF
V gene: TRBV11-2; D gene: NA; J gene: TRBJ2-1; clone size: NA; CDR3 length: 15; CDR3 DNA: TGTGCCAGCAGCCGAGCTCCGGGGGTATTCAATGAGCAGTTCTTC; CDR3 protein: CASSRAPGVFNEQFF
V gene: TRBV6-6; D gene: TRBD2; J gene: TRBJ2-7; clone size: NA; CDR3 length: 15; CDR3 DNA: TGTGCCAGCAGTTACTCTGAGGCGGGAGACTACGAGCAGTACTTC; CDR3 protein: CASSYSEAGDYEQYF
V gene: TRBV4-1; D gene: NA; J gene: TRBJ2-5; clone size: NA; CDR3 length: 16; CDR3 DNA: TGCGCCAGCAGCCGAGAGGGCTACACCGTTCGAGAGACCCAGTACTTC; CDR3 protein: CASSREGYTVRETQYF
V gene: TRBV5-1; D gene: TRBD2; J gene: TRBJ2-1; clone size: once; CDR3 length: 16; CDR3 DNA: TGCGCCAGCAGCCCGGGACTAGCGGGAGGATGGGCTGAGCAGTTCTTC; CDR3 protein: CASSPGLAGGWAEQFF
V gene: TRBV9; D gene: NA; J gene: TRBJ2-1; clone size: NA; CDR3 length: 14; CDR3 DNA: TGTGCCAGCAGCGTAGCTACTCCGGGATCGGAGCAGTTCTTC; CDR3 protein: CASSVATPGSEQFF
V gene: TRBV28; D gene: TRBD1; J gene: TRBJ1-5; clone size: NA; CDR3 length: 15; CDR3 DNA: TGTGCCAGCAGTCCCTACCGACAGGGAGTTCAGCCCCAGCATTTT; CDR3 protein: CASSPYRQGVQPQHF
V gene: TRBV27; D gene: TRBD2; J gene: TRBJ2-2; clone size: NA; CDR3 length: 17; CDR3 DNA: TGTGCCAGCAGTTTGGTCGCCACTAGCGGGGGCACCGGGGAGCTGTTTTTT; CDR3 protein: CASSLVATSGGTGELFF
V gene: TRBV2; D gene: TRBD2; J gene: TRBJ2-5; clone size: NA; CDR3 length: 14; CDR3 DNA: TGTGCCAGCAGTGAAGCCGGGGGGAGGCAGACCCAGTACTTC; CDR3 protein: CASSEAGGRQTQYF
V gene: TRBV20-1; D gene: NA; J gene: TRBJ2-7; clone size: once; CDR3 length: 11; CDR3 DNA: TGCAGTGCTGGACAGTCCTACGAGCAGTACTTC; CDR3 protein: CSAGQSYEQYF
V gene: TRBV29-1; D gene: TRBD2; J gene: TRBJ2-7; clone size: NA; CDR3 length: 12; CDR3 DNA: TGCAGCGTTGGACTAGCAGTGTGGGAGCAGTACTTC; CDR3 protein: CSVGLAVWEQYF
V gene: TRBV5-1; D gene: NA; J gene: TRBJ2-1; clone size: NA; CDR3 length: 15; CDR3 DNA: TGCGCCAGCAGCCTGGACGGATTTTCCTACAATGAGCAGTTCTTC; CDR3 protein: CASSLDGFSYNEQFF
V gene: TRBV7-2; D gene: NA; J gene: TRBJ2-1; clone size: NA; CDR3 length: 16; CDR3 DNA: TGTGCCAGCAGCTTAGTGGGGACCGAGGTAAGCAATGAGCAGTTCTTC; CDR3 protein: CASSLVGTEVSNEQFF
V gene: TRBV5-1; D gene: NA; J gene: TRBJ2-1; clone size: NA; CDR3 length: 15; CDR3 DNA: TGCGCCAGCAGCTTAAATAGCGGAGCCTACAATGAGCAGTTCTTC; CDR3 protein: CASSLNSGAYNEQFF
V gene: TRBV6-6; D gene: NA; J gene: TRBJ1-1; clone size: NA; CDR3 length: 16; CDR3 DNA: TGTGCCAGCAGGGGGGGGGTACAGCGGTTGAACACTGAAGCTTTCTTT; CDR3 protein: CASRGGVQRLNTEAFF